This TCR beta chain came from a study of cytomegalovirus exposure and HLA in healthy donors. For the study at large: Unique TCR beta sequences numbering around 110 million came from around 180 million T cells in an earlier analysis. Caucasian-associated ancestry cluster membership applied to about 77% of a few hundred genotyped donors. Overall study findings and caveats: Analysis was carried out at a later point, and it linked a missense DCLRE1C variant to TCR beta V- and J-gene trimming. It was confirmed in vitro that a few of the CMV-associated chains were specific for CMV antigens.

Notes on this clone: Its antigen is unidentified.

Germline V lookup: CDR1 LNHDA, CDR2 SQIVND (reference sequence). The length of the CDR3 is 22 residues. V lost 4 bases, J lost 0 bases, and 19 bases stayed unmatched. Amplification used 60 Vbeta primers and 13 Jbeta primers. Generated by immunoSEQ multiplex PCR, the TCRdb table keeps only in-frame clones and is missing some. This table lists 130,000 or so clones. The TCR was taken from a woman under 30 in good health and CMV-seronegative. This chain uses TRBV19 with TRBJ2-6; 9 nucleotides line up with TRBD1. The specimen sequenced was PBMCs. CDR3: CASSTPLLTGTGFFSGANVLTF. Written as DNA, the CDR3 is TGTGCCAGTAGTACGCCCCTGTTGACCGGGACAGGGTTCTTCTCTGGGGCCAACGTCCTGACTTTC.